These T cell receptor beta chains were read from a single sample in a study of T cells in Graves' hyperthyroidism and ophthalmopathy. TCRdb reprocessed the multiplex PCR reads with MiXCR, giving one entry per CDR3 protein. The sample includes 500,000 to 800,000 distinct CDR3 sequences, more than 12% seen only once; the top ten take around 12%. Material: blood. Source of these receptors: a woman in her forties or fifties with Graves' ophthalmopathy. Each CDR3 is given with its conserved first and last residue. The order of the fields is D gene, V gene, J gene, clone size, CDR3 protein, CDR3 DNA. The D gene is left open where the match is weak. For some rows the clone size is stated as once, few or many, or as a class when expanded; others skip it.

TRBD2	TRBV3-1	TRBJ2-3	many	CASSQGYSGRAVHTQYF	TGTGCCAGCAGCCAGGGTTATAGCGGGAGGGCCGTCCATACGCAGTATTTT
-	TRBV19	TRBJ1-2	many	CASSNGRTKVGYGYTF	TGTGCCAGTAGTAACGGCCGCACCAAGGTTGGCTATGGCTACACCTTC
TRBD2	TRBV20-1	TRBJ2-1	-	CSAIRTSGSMNEQFF	TGCAGTGCTATTAGGACTAGCGGGAGTATGAATGAGCAGTTCTTC
-	TRBV20-1	TRBJ1-1	many	CSAKGGVTEAFF	TGCAGTGCCAAGGGGGGCGTCACTGAAGCTTTCTTT
TRBD1	TRBV11-2	TRBJ1-5	few	CASSNGTGILQPQHF	TGTGCCAGCAGTAACGGGACAGGGATTCTTCAGCCCCAGCATTTT
-	TRBV30	TRBJ2-5	many	CAWSSQETQYF	TGTGCCTGGAGTTCCCAAGAGACCCAGTACTTC
-	TRBV19	TRBJ1-1	-	CASSIRGWSNTEAFF	TGTGCCAGTAGTATACGGGGGTGGTCGAACACTGAAGCTTTCTTT
-	TRBV12-3/TRBV12-4	TRBJ1-5	many	CASSLPSGVGLYSNQPQHF	TGTGCCAGCAGTTTACCTTCGGGCGTGGGGTTATATAGCAATCAGCCCCAGCATTTT
TRBD2	TRBV11-2	TRBJ2-1	many	CASGTSRGGWNEQFF	TGTGCCAGCGGGACTAGCAGGGGGGGTTGGAATGAGCAGTTCTTC
TRBD1	TRBV6-1	TRBJ1-1	-	CAAGGGMNTEAFF	TGTGCCGCAGGGGGAGGCATGAACACTGAAGCTTTCTTT
-	TRBV11-2	TRBJ2-2	many	CASSALAGQNTGELFF	TGTGCCAGCAGCGCTCTCGCGGGCCAGAACACCGGGGAGCTGTTTTTT
-	TRBV18	TRBJ1-2	-	CASSPYSGGANGYTF	TGTGCCAGCTCACCATATTCCGGGGGCGCGAATGGCTACACCTTC
TRBD2	TRBV7-8	TRBJ2-2	many	CASSSLPGLAATGELFF	TGTGCCAGCAGTTCCCTACCGGGACTAGCTGCCACCGGGGAGCTGTTTTTT
-	TRBV12-1	TRBJ1-4	-	CASSSDLGVDEKLFF	TGTGCCAGCAGCTCCGACCTGGGGGTCGATGAAAAACTGTTTTTT
-	TRBV7-8	TRBJ2-1	many	CASSRDWGNEQFF	TGTGCCAGCAGCCGAGATTGGGGCAATGAGCAGTTCTTC
TRBD2	TRBV11-3	TRBJ2-5	-	CASSRTSLGTQYF	TGTGCCAGCAGCCGGACTAGCTTAGGGACCCAGTACTTC
TRBD1	TRBV20-1	TRBJ1-5	many	CSALDRGGNQPQHF	TGCAGTGCTTTGGACAGGGGCGGAAATCAGCCCCAGCATTTT
TRBD2	TRBV12-3/TRBV12-4	TRBJ2-1	many	CASSPNAGRLAGNEQFF	TGTGCCAGCAGTCCGAACGCCGGGAGACTAGCCGGTAATGAGCAGTTCTTC
-	TRBV7-8	TRBJ2-3	many	CASSLYQGSDTQYF	TGTGCCAGCAGCTTATATCAGGGGTCAGATACGCAGTATTTT
-	TRBV6-2/TRBV6-3	TRBJ2-1	many	CASSYPDSASSYNEQFF	TGTGCCAGCAGTTACCCAGACAGTGCAAGCTCCTACAATGAGCAGTTCTTC
-	TRBV13	TRBJ1-4	many	CASSERRQSRGEKLFF	TGTGCCAGCAGCGAGAGGAGACAGAGCCGGGGTGAAAAACTGTTTTTT
-	TRBV16	TRBJ2-7	-	CASSPLLIGQGAYEQYF	TGTGCCAGCAGCCCCCTCCTAATAGGTCAAGGAGCCTACGAGCAGTACTTC
-	TRBV14	TRBJ1-6	few	CASSQVGSSYNSPLHF	TGTGCCAGCAGCCAAGTGGGCAGCTCCTATAATTCACCCCTCCACTTT
-	TRBV11-3	TRBJ2-1	-	CASSQDHGSFYNEQFF	TGCGCCAGCAGCCAAGATCACGGGAGTTTCTACAATGAGCAGTTCTTC
TRBD2	TRBV5-1	TRBJ2-4	many	CASSSPRQLAGLRGAKNIQYF	TGCGCCAGCAGCTCGCCCCGGCAGCTAGCGGGGCTAAGGGGAGCCAAAAACATTCAGTACTTC
-	TRBV20-1	TRBJ2-5	many	CSARWPLGETQYF	TGCAGTGCTAGGTGGCCGCTCGGGGAGACCCAGTACTTC
-	TRBV6-1	TRBJ2-1	many	CASIGSHNEQFF	TGTGCCAGCATTGGATCCCACAATGAGCAGTTCTTC
TRBD1	TRBV6-1	TRBJ1-3	-	CASSWDRSGNTIYF	TGTGCCAGCAGTTGGGACAGGTCTGGAAACACCATATATTTT
-	TRBV20-1	TRBJ2-3	many	CSARFRTNTDTQYF	TGCAGTGCTAGATTCCGGACCAACACAGATACGCAGTATTTT
-	TRBV5-1	TRBJ1-6	few	CASSTDSLWSPLHF	TGCGCCAGCAGCACGGACAGCCTTTGGTCACCCCTCCACTTT
-	TRBV7-9	TRBJ1-6	many	CASSLADGAGSYNSPLHF	TGTGCCAGCAGCTTAGCGGACGGGGCAGGAAGCTATAATTCACCCCTCCACTTT
-	TRBV5-1	TRBJ2-3	many	CASSPPQLDSTDTQYF	TGCGCCAGCAGCCCCCCCCAATTGGACAGCACAGATACGCAGTATTTT
TRBD2	TRBV28	TRBJ2-7	few	CASPPAGSYEQYF	TGTGCCAGCCCCCCAGCGGGGAGTTACGAGCAGTACTTC
-	TRBV19	TRBJ1-1	few	CASYRFGDTEAFF	TGTGCCAGTTATCGCTTCGGTGACACTGAAGCTTTCTTT
-	TRBV14	TRBJ2-2	-	CASSQASPGELFF	TGTGCCAGCAGCCAAGCTAGCCCCGGGGAGCTGTTTTTT
-	TRBV2	TRBJ2-1	many	CASSPRLGNEQFF	TGTGCCAGCAGCCCGCGACTCGGCAATGAGCAGTTCTTC
-	TRBV3-1	TRBJ2-2	few	CASSQVGGNGELFF	TGTGCCAGCAGCCAAGTTGGGGGAAACGGGGAGCTGTTTTTT
-	TRBV28	TRBJ1-3	few	CASSPISRPGNTIYF	TGTGCCAGCAGCCCAATTAGCCGTCCTGGAAACACCATATATTTT
-	TRBV5-1	TRBJ2-2	many	CASSWDQETGELFF	TGCGCCAGCAGCTGGGACCAGGAGACCGGGGAGCTGTTTTTT
-	TRBV7-9	TRBJ1-1	many	CASSPKTLDRPNTEAFF	TGTGCCAGCAGCCCAAAGACTCTAGACAGGCCGAACACTGAAGCTTTCTTT
TRBD1	TRBV14	TRBJ1-6	-	CASSRQGQDSPLHF	TGTGCCAGCAGCCGACAGGGGCAAGATTCACCCCTCCACTTT
-	TRBV2	TRBJ1-5	many	CASTQGGISQPQHF	TGTGCCAGCACTCAGGGAGGGATCAGTCAGCCCCAGCATTTT
-	TRBV28	TRBJ2-1	many	CASSPIARSSYNEQFF	TGTGCCAGCAGTCCAATAGCGCGTAGCTCCTACAATGAGCAGTTCTTC
-	TRBV4-1	TRBJ2-2	-	CASSQEPPSRTGELFF	TGCGCCAGCAGCCAAGAACCTCCATCACGGACCGGGGAGCTGTTTTTT
-	TRBV19	TRBJ2-7	once	CTSSIQAGGYEQYF	TGTACCAGTAGTATCCAGGCAGGAGGCTACGAGCAGTACTTC
-	TRBV12-3/TRBV12-4	TRBJ2-1	many	CASSPGLTMNNEQFF	TGTGCCAGCAGCCCAGGGCTAACTATGAACAATGAGCAGTTCTTC
TRBD1	TRBV28	TRBJ1-5	many	CASIKAQGAIQPQHF	TGTGCCAGCATCAAAGCCCAGGGGGCGATTCAGCCCCAGCATTTT
TRBD1	TRBV13	TRBJ2-7	-	CASNRRTGGLEEFYEQYF	TGTGCCAGCAATCGGAGGACAGGGGGTCTAGAAGAATTCTACGAGCAGTACTTC